What follows are 9 T cell receptor beta chains derived from one specimen sequenced in a study of cytomegalovirus exposure and HLA in healthy donors. It was with 60 Vbeta and 13 Jbeta primers that the PCR ran. TCRdb's copy holds only in-frame clones and misses some; the assay was immunoSEQ multiplex PCR. Recorded here are 90,000 to 130,000 clones; the top ten clones represent approximately 3.7%. Sequenced sample: PBMCs. The receptors were gathered from a man aged 30-40 years in good health and CMV-seronegative.

With respect to this clone: Other DNA sequences from this sample encode an identical CDR3 as well. The V gene is TRBV7-2, the J gene TRBJ2-5, with TRBD2 matching over 9 bases. V was pared by 3 bases and J by 4 bases, with 6 bases of the junction left unmatched. Looked up from germline, CDR1 is SGHTA and CDR2 is FQGNSA. CDR3 length: 15 residues. The CDR3 here is CASSFQRGAGETQYF. The CDR3 DNA sequence: TGTGCCAGCAGCTTTCAGCGGGGGGCTGGAGAGACCCAGTACTTC.

The rearrangement links TRBV4-2 to TRBJ1-1; D possibly corresponds to TRBD1 (5 bases). This CDR3 is built from 15 residues. The germline CDR1 and CDR2 sequences are LGHNA and YNFKEQ. The V gene lost 1 base and the J gene lost 0 bases, with 9 bases spanning the gap. The CDR3 DNA reads as TGTGCCAGCAGCCAAGGACAGCCCATGAACACTGAAGCTTTCTTT. As protein: CASSQGQPMNTEAFF.

The chain has TRBV28 and TRBJ2-4; tentatively, D is TRBD1 (5 bases). CDR3 length: 16 amino acids. CDR1 and CDR2 from the germline V gene are MDHEN and SYDVKM. The V end was cut by 1 base, the J end by 2 bases, with 12 bases between. CDR3 DNA sequence: TGTGCCAGCAGTTTATCAGGGCGAGTAACCAAAAACATTCAGTACTTC. Protein: CASSLSGRVTKNIQYF.

The chain recombines TRBV4-1 with TRBJ2-7; 10 positions agree with TRBD2. The CDR3 runs to 16 residues. CDR1 and CDR2 (germline): MGHRA, YSYEKL. Trimming at V came to 3 bases and at J to 0 bases, leaving 5 bases not matched to a gene. The CDR3 loop reads CASSQDLAGGSYEQYF. In nucleotides, the CDR3 is TGCGCCAGCAGCCAGGACTTAGCGGGGGGCTCCTACGAGCAGTACTTC.

The V call is TRBV7-2, the J call TRBJ2-5; D might be TRBD1 (6 bases). CDR1 is SGHTA, CDR2 FQGNSA, per germline. CDR3 size: 14 residues. The ends were cut back, 6 bases at V and 0 bases at J, with 11 bases in the middle. The CDR3 loop reads CASRVGGDQETQYF. The DNA for the CDR3 is TGTGCCAGCAGGGTAGGGGGAGACCAAGAGACCCAGTACTTC.

The chain links TRBV25-1 to TRBJ2-5; D unresolved. From germline, CDR1 is MGHDK and CDR2 SYGVNS. Trimming shortened V by 4 bases and J by 5 bases, and 11 bases separated the two germline ends. This CDR3 region has 13 residues. The CDR3 protein is CASSGPRRETQYF. The CDR3 DNA reads as TGTGCCAGCAGTGGCCCCCGCCGGGAGACCCAGTACTTC.

This chain uses TRBV28 with TRBJ2-5; 7 nucleotides match TRBD1. Germline CDR1 is MDHEN and CDR2 is SYDVKM. The CDR3 length is 16 residues. The J segment lost 7 bases and the V segment lost 6 bases, leaving 17 bases of the junction unmatched. The CDR3 here is CASSSVLTGRRGTQYF. DNA of the CDR3: TGTGCCAGCAGCTCCGTTTTGACAGGGCGCCGGGGGACCCAGTACTTC.

V and J are TRBV6-6 and TRBJ2-7, with TRBD1 matching over 11 bases. Looked up from germline, CDR1 is MNHNY and CDR2 is SVGAGI (reference sequence). This CDR3 has 13 amino acids. Trimming cost V 4 bases and J 9 bases; bases outside gene matches: 5. Written as DNA, the CDR3 is TGTGCCAGCAGTTGGACAGGGGGCCAGGGGCAGTACTTC. It codes for CASSWTGGQGQYF.

The chain combines TRBV7-9 with TRBJ2-7; TRBD2 might be the D (6 bases). V lost 5 bases, J lost 4 bases, and 21 bases lay in between. Germline values: CDR1 SEHNR, CDR2 FQNEAQ (reference sequence). The CDR3 covers 16 residues. The CDR3 protein is CASSGRGLEDFYEQYF. The CDR3 DNA reads as TGTGCCAGCAGCGGCCGGGGGTTGGAGGATTTTTACGAGCAGTACTTC.